A single sample is the source of the 21 T cell receptor beta chains below, sequenced in a study of T cell responses to AZD1222 COVID-19 vaccine. Profiling relied on immunoSEQ multiplex PCR, and the TCRdb table lists in-frame clones only, not all of them. Among 150,000 to 170,000 clones, roughly nine tenths were seen once, and the ten largest hold 2.5% to 4%. The sample here was peripheral blood, taken on day 0 of AZD1222 vaccination. Receptor source: an adult in good health.

The chain carries TRBV6-5 and TRBJ2-7, with 8 nucleotides matching TRBD1. Germline CDR1 reads MNHEY; CDR2 reads SVGAGI. The CDR3 sequence is 13 residues long. The ends lost 7 bases at V and 7 bases at J; junction bases unmatched: 9. In DNA form, the CDR3 reads TGTGCCAGCACTAGGACAGGGACGGGGGAGCAGTACTTC. Translation gives CASTRTGTGEQYF.

The CDR3 loop reads CASNWDLEANGYTF. CDR3 in DNA: TGTGCCAGCAATTGGGATCTGGAGGCTAATGGCTACACCTTC. The chain joins TRBV7-2 to TRBJ1-2; D call uncertain. V gave up 7 bases and J gave up 6 bases, with 18 bases separating them. The CDR3 is 14 residues long. Per the germline V gene, CDR1 is SGHTA and CDR2 is FQGNSA.

The chain recombines TRBV6-2 or TRBV6-3 with TRBJ1-1, with D unclear. The CDR3 extends over 13 amino acids. V lost 5 bases and J 7 bases, leaving 14 bases between the germline ends. Germline lookup yields CDR1 MNHEY and CDR2 SVGEGT. The CDR3 coding sequence is TGTGCCAGCAGTACAATGTATGTGGATGAAGCTTTCTTT. Amino acid sequence: CASSTMYVDEAFF.

The chain combines TRBV10-1 with TRBJ2-3; 10 nucleotides agree with TRBD2. V shed 2 bases and J 4 bases; nucleotides not matched to a gene: 6. There are 16 residues in the CDR3. Per the germline V gene, CDR1 is WNHNN and CDR2 is SYGVQD (reference sequence). The CDR3 region is CASSERSGGAPDTQYF. Written as DNA, the CDR3 is TGCGCCAGCAGTGAGCGGAGCGGGGGGGCCCCAGATACGCAGTATTTT.

The chain combines TRBV7-2 with TRBJ1-2; TRBD1 aligns across 8 bases. Germline CDR1 SGHTA, CDR2 FQGNSA. The V and J ends lost 1 base and 9 bases, in that order; junction bases with no gene match: 10. The CDR3 loop spans 15 amino acids. DNA of the CDR3: TGTGCCAGCAGCTTAGACGCCCGACAGGGGACAAGCTACACCTTC. Encoded protein: CASSLDARQGTSYTF.

V gene TRBV4-1 combines with J gene TRBJ1-5, with D possibly TRBD1 on 6 matching bases. Trimming cost V 4 bases and J 3 bases, with 10 bases left between them. The CDR3 spans 14 residues. Germline CDR1 MGHRA, CDR2 YSYEKL. CDR3 coding DNA: TGCGCCAGCAGCCGCGGACAGCACAATCAGCCCCAGCATTTT. Its protein is CASSRGQHNQPQHF.

Judged by abundance, this clone is medium-sized (0.01 to 0.1%). The chain employs TRBV6-6 and TRBJ1-1, with a possible D match to TRBD1 (5 bases). Per germline, CDR1 MNHNY and CDR2 SVGAGI (reference sequence). The CDR3 is 14 amino acids. V lost 3 bases and J lost 5, with 13 bases in between. CDR3 sequence: CASSYDPGLTEAFF. CDR3 DNA sequence: TGTGCCAGCAGTTATGACCCAGGGCTAACTGAAGCTTTCTTT.

The chain has TRBV21-1 and TRBJ2-1. TRBV21-1 is described as a pseudogene. This CDR3 region has 18 residues. CDR3 coding DNA: TGTGCCAGCAGCAAAGGTTCGTATCGGACCGCTTCCTACAATGAGCAGTTCTTC. Protein: CASSKGSYRTASYNEQFF.

The chain uses TRBV10-3 and TRBJ1-3; D is unclear. This CDR3 spans 14 amino acids. CDR1 and CDR2 (germline): ENHRY, SYGVKD. V shed 2 bases and J shed 8 bases, with 13 bases lying between them. The CDR3 reads CAISEGFPGDTIYF. CDR3 bases: TGTGCCATCAGTGAGGGATTTCCAGGTGACACCATATATTTT.

In this sample, this clone turned up once. J is TRBJ2-4 and V is TRBV6-5, with TRBD1 matching 8 bases. CDR1 and CDR2 from the germline V gene are MNHEY and SVGAGI. The CDR3 extends over 15 amino acids. Trimming took 7 bases from V and 6 from J; bases not matched to a gene: 11. As DNA, the CDR3 is TGTGCCAGCAATCAACAGGGGGGTCCCGGAAACATTCAGTACTTC. This sequence encodes CASNQQGGPGNIQYF.

The chain carries TRBV3-1 (or the pseudogene TRBV3-2) and TRBJ2-5; 10 bases align to TRBD2. This CDR3 region has 17 residues. CDR1 is LGHDT and CDR2 is YNNKEL in the germline V gene (reference sequence). J gave up 2 bases and V 1 base, and 7 bases lay outside the gene matches. The CDR3 region has the DNA TGTGCCAGCAGCCAAGGAGGGCTAGCGGGGGCTCAAGAGACCCAGTACTTC. It encodes CASSQGGLAGAQETQYF.

The chain recombines TRBV18 with TRBJ2-3; tentative D call: TRBD2 (6 bases). The CDR3 is 19 residues long. Germline CDR1 KGHSH, CDR2 LQKENI. Trimming took off 4 bases at V and 3 bases at J, with 26 bases between the two ends. CDR3 amino acids: CASSRSERVVSGVTDTQYF. The CDR3 DNA is TGTGCCAGCTCACGGTCCGAGCGGGTCGTGTCTGGTGTAACAGATACGCAGTATTTT.

DNA of the CDR3: TGTGCCAGCAGCTCGGGACAGGCAAGATCCACCCAGTACTTC. It codes for CASSSGQARSTQYF. V gene TRBV7-6 combines with J gene TRBJ2-5, with TRBD1 identical over 8 bases. The CDR3 is 14 residues long. CDR1 SGHVS and CDR2 FNYEAQ come from the germline V gene. V lost 4 bases, J lost 8 bases, and 9 bases stayed unmatched.

The V gene is TRBV4-1, the J gene TRBJ1-6; TRBD1 is a possible D gene (5 bases). The V gene's germline CDR1 is MGHRA and CDR2 YSYEKL. The CDR3 covers 16 residues. V gave up 0 bases and J gave up 10 bases, with 16 bases separating them. As DNA, the CDR3 is TGCGCCAGCAGCCAAGACGGTGGGGCAGGGAGGTCACCCCTCCACTTT. Protein product: CASSQDGGAGRSPLHF.

This clone was seen a single time. The chain employs TRBV3-1 (or the pseudogene TRBV3-2) and TRBJ2-1, with 11 bases aligning to TRBD2. CDR3 size: 15 residues. Trimming at V came to 8 bases and at J to 4 bases, leaving 7 bases not matched to a gene. From germline, CDR1 is LGHDT and CDR2 YNNKEL (reference sequence). CDR3 sequence reads: CASRSGGAFYNEQFF. The DNA for the CDR3 is TGTGCCAGCCGTAGCGGGGGGGCTTTTTACAATGAGCAGTTCTTC.

This clone showed up just once. This chain links TRBV27 with TRBJ2-7, with D possibly being TRBD1 or TRBD2 (7 bases each). The germline V gene has CDR1 MNHEY and CDR2 SMNVEV (reference sequence). V was trimmed by 3 bases and J by 4 bases, leaving 13 bases between them. CDR3 length: 14 residues. CDR3 residues: CASSFGRGGYEQYF. DNA for the CDR3: TGTGCCAGCAGTTTCGGCAGGGGGGGGTACGAGCAGTACTTC.

The V and J genes are TRBV5-6 and TRBJ1-6, with a tentative D call TRBD1 (5 bases). CDR1 is SGHDT and CDR2 is YYEEEE in the germline V gene. This CDR3 contains 16 residues. The V end was cut by 4 bases, the J end by 0 bases, with 11 bases between. The CDR3 protein is CASSLQGDSYNSPLHF. The CDR3 nucleotides read TGTGCCAGCAGCCTGCAGGGTGACTCCTATAATTCACCCCTCCACTTT.

This sequence joins TRBV4-3 and TRBJ2-3, with D tentatively TRBD2 (7 bases). V gave up 1 base and J gave up 4 bases, with 18 bases separating them. CDR1 and CDR2 from the germline V gene are LGHNA and YSLEER. The CDR3 is 17 amino acids. The DNA of the CDR3 is TGCGCCAGCAGCCAAGGGGGCCTGGCGGGGGCGGCAGATACGCAGTATTTT. It translates to CASSQGGLAGAADTQYF.

The chain has TRBV28 and TRBJ1-5; possibly TRBD1 for D (6 bases). V lost 6 bases to trimming and J lost 2 bases, with 14 bases between them. Germline loops: CDR1 MDHEN, CDR2 SYDVKM. The CDR3 extends over 15 amino acids. The CDR3 DNA sequence: TGTGCCAGCAGCATAGGGGGGTACGGCAATCAGCCCCAGCATTTT. Encoded protein: CASSIGGYGNQPQHF.

The V call is TRBV6-5, the J call TRBJ1-5; D unclear. The CDR3 consists of 12 residues. CDR1 is MNHEY, CDR2 SVGAGI, per germline. V gave up 6 bases and J gave up 5 bases, with 8 bases separating them. The CDR3 DNA is TGTGCCAGCAGACTTGGGGATCAGCCCCAGCATTTT. Amino acids: CASRLGDQPQHF.

The rearrangement uses TRBV7-2 and TRBJ1-5, with a weak D call TRBD1 (5 bases). Germline V gene sequence: CDR1 SGHTA, CDR2 FQGNSA. Deletions cut 2 bases from V and 1 base from J, with 9 bases between. The CDR3 consists of 15 residues. The CDR3 nucleotides read TGTGCCAGCAGCTTAAGCAGGGCGAGCAATCAGCCCCAGCATTTT. Its protein product is CASSLSRASNQPQHF.